This passage covers 8 T cell receptor beta chains from one sample sequenced in a study of chemoradiotherapy in HPV16-positive cancers. Here immunoSEQ multiplex PCR was the method, and the copy in TCRdb shows in-frame clones only, minus some. Among over 5,000 clones listed, roughly 82% were seen once. The source was tumor tissue, collected from a patient who underwent chemoradiotherapy. Every receptor here comes from a human donor with HPV-associated anogenital cancer.

The chain carries TRBV9 and TRBJ1-2, with D maybe TRBD1 (5 bases). CDR1 is SGDLS and CDR2 is YYNGEE in the germline V gene. The CDR3 is made up of 16 amino acids. Deletions cut 2 bases from V and 2 bases from J, with 16 bases between. CDR3 residues: CASSVSADSDNYGYTF. The CDR3 DNA reads as TGTGCCAGCAGCGTGTCTGCTGACAGCGACAACTATGGCTACACCTTC.

This clone showed up just a few times. The chain employs TRBV6-5 and TRBJ2-7, with 11 bases aligning to TRBD2. V shed 5 bases, J shed 1 base, and the junction held 1 base outside the gene matches. Germline V CDR1 and CDR2: MNHEY, SVGAGI. The CDR3 loop spans 14 amino acids. The DNA of the CDR3 is TGTGCCAGCAGTCTAGCGGGAGGATCCTACGAGCAGTACTTC. Residues: CASSLAGGSYEQYF.

This sequence joins TRBV5-8 and TRBJ2-7, with a weak D call TRBD1 (5 bases). V was shortened by 2 bases and J by 4 bases, with 13 bases between the two germline ends. The CDR3 loop spans 14 amino acids. Germline V gene sequence: CDR1 SGHTS, CDR2 YDEGEE. In nucleotides, the CDR3 is TGTGCCAGCAGCTTTTTGACAGTGCCGTACGAGCAGTACTTC. Protein product: CASSFLTVPYEQYF. Combining the CDR3 with reference TRBV5-8 and TRBJ2-7 gives the whole variable domain EAGVTQSPTHLIKTRGQQATLRCSPISGHTSVYWYQQALGLGLQFLLWYDEGEERNRGNFPPRFSGRQFPNYSSELNVNALELEDSALYLCASSFLTVPYEQYFGPGTRLTVT.

CDR3 loop: CASSPNSGEETQYF. The CDR3 DNA reads TGTGCCAGCAGCCCCAACAGCGGGGAAGAGACCCAGTACTTC. The genes are TRBV7-7 and TRBJ2-5; 7 nucleotides match TRBD2. J was trimmed by 3 bases and V by 5 bases; bases with no gene match: 6. There are 14 residues in the CDR3. Germline CDR1 is SSHAT and CDR2 is FNYEAQ (reference sequence).

V is TRBV4-1 and J is TRBJ1-5; D might be TRBD1 (5 bases). CDR1 and CDR2 (germline): MGHRA, YSYEKL. Trimming removed 0 bases at V and 5 bases at J, with 17 bases between. This CDR3 contains 17 residues. The CDR3 region is CASSQEPFKGHDQPQHF. The CDR3 DNA follows: TGCGCCAGCAGCCAAGAGCCTTTTAAGGGGCATGATCAGCCCCAGCATTTT.

The genes are TRBV11-1 and TRBJ2-7; 7 positions match TRBD2. Trimming took 2 bases from V and 1 from J; bases not matched to a gene: 5. CDR3 length: 15 residues. Germline V gene data show CDR1 as SGHAT and CDR2 as FQDESV (reference sequence). This CDR3 is CASSLSGISSYEQYF. The CDR3 DNA reads TGTGCCAGCAGCTTAAGCGGGATATCTTCCTACGAGCAGTACTTC.

The chain joins TRBV6-1 to TRBJ1-4; TRBD1 might be the D (5 bases). The germline V gene encodes CDR1 MNHNS and CDR2 SASEGT. The CDR3 runs to 12 residues. Trimming removed 9 bases at V and 5 bases at J, with 10 bases between. The CDR3 DNA sequence: TGTGCCAGTTCCAGGGTGAATGAAAAACTGTTTTTT. Encoded protein: CASSRVNEKLFF.

The CDR3 sequence is CASMGEGREKLFF. CDR3 DNA sequence: TGTGCCAGCATGGGGGAGGGGAGAGAAAAACTGTTTTTT. The chain combines TRBV28 with TRBJ1-4; tentatively, D is TRBD1 (5 bases). This CDR3 has 13 amino acids. Trimming removed 7 bases from V and 8 bases from J, with 14 bases in between. Germline-derived CDR1 and CDR2 are MDHEN and SYDVKM.